The subject of this entry is one T cell receptor (beta chain). Its antigen is as yet unknown. The data are from a study of cytomegalovirus exposure and HLA in healthy donors. Overall study results and limits: A missense DCLRE1C variant was associated with V- and J-gene trimming of TCR beta chains in a later analysis, and an independent cohort replicated the association. Most TCR beta V segments were productive about 87% or about 30% of the time in an earlier analysis.

13 Jbeta primers and 60 Vbeta primers were used for the PCR. Here immunoSEQ multiplex PCR was the method, and the copy in TCRdb shows in-frame clones only, minus some. Of 120,000 to 150,000 clones in the sample, around 85% were seen once. Input material: PBMCs. The TCR sequence derives from a man aged 40-50 years in good health and CMV-seropositive.

CDR3 sequence: CASRMKLDSPLHF. CDR3 DNA: TGTGCCAGCCGTATGAAGTTAGATTCACCCCTCCACTTT. This chain uses TRBV6-1 with TRBJ1-6, with D unresolved. Trimming took 8 bases from V and 8 from J, leaving 13 bases between them. The CDR3 has 13 amino acids. CDR1 and CDR2 (germline): MNHNS, SASEGT.